This TCR beta chain was captured by sequencing in a study of CD8+CD57+ T cells in acquired aplastic anemia. The overall study: DNA per sorted CD4+ or CD8+ sample ranged roughly 0.17 to 27.4 ug, averaging roughly 3.2 ug. The average read count for CD4+ cells in healthy donors was about 10 million.

Profiling that covered TCR beta VDJ and CDR3 relied on genomic DNA as its template. TCRdb ran MiXCR on the reads and lists one entry per CDR3 protein. The repertoire holds some 220,000 distinct CDR3 sequences, with 34% as singletons. Trimming removed 5 bases from V and 4 bases from J, with 15 bases in between. The CDR3 spans 14 residues. Germline V gene data show CDR1 as DFQATT and CDR2 as SNEGSKA (reference sequence). The TCR sequence derives from a human donor in good health, serving as a control. The chain recombines TRBV20-1 with TRBJ1-5; D might be TRBD1 (6 bases). Sequencing used sorted CD4+, CD8+, or CD8+CD57+ T cells (not recorded which) from PBMCs. The CDR3 here is CSAFSGEGNQPQHF. Here the CDR3 DNA reads TGCAGTGCTTTTTCAGGGGAAGGGAATCAGCCCCAGCATTTT.